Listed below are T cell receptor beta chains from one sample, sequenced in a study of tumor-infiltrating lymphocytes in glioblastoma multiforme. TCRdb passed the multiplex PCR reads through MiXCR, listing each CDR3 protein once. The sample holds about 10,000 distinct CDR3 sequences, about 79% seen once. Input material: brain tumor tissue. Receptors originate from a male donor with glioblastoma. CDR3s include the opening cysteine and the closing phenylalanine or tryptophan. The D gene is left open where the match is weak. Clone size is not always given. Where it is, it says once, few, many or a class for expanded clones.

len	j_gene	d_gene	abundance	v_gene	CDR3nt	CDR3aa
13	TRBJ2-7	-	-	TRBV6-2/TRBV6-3	TGTGCCGGCAGTTACCGTGAATACGGCAAGCAATACTTC	CAGSYREYGKQYF
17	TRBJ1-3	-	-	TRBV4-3	TGCGCCAGCAGCCCACGCCACAGCCAGTTCTCTGGAAACACCATATATTTT	CASSPRHSQFSGNTIYF
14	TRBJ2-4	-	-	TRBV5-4	TGTGCCAGCAGCTGTTGGGCGGACGAAAACATTCAGCACTTC	CASSCWADENIQHF
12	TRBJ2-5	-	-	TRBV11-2	TGTGCCAGCAGGACAGTTCAAGAGACCCAGTACTTC	CASRTVQETQYF
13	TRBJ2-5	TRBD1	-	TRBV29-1	TGCAGCGCCGCGGACAGGTACCAAGAGACCCAGTACTTC	CSAADRYQETQYF
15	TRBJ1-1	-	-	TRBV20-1	TGCAGTGCTAAAGATGCTGGGGGGGCGGACACTGAAGCTTTCTTT	CSAKDAGGADTEAFF
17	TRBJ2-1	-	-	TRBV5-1	TGCGCCAGCAGCTTGGTGGCAGGCGGGATGGGTTACAATGAGCAGTTCTTC	CASSLVAGGMGYNEQFF
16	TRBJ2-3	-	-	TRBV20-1	TGCAGTGCTAGAGATGAGGCAGGGCCGCGCACAGATACGCAGTATTTT	CSARDEAGPRTDTQYF
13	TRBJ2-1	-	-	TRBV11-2	TGTGCCAGCAGCTTAGGCATGGTGAATGAGCAGTTCTTC	CASSLGMVNEQFF
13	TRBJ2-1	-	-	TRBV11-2	TGTGTTAGCACCTTAGATAGGGGGGATAAGCAGTTCTTC	CVSTLDRGDKQFF
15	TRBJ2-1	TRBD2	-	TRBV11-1	TGTGCCAGCAGCTTAGCGGGAGGGTCCTACAATGAGCAGTTCTTC	CASSLAGGSYNEQFF
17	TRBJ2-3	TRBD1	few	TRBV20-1	TGCAGTGCTCCCGATCTACGACAGGGATATAGCACAGATACGCAGTATTTT	CSAPDLRQGYSTDTQYF
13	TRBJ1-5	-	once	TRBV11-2	TGTGCCAGCATCTTAGTAGAGGATCAGCCCCAGCATTTT	CASILVEDQPQHF
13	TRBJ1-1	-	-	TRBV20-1	TGCAGTGCTAGTCAGGGAATGAACACTGAAGCTTTCTTT	CSASQGMNTEAFF
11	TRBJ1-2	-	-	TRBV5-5	TGTGCCAGCAGCTGGAACGATGGCTACACCTTC	CASSWNDGYTF
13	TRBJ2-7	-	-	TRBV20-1	TGCAGTGCGAGCAAAGGGACGACCTACGAGCAGTACTTC	CSASKGTTYEQYF
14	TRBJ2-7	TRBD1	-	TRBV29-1	TGCAGCGTTGAAAAGGGCAGGGGGCTTCACGAGCAGTACTTC	CSVEKGRGLHEQYF
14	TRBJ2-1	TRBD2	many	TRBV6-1	TGTGCCAGCAGAAGCGGGGACTCCTACAATGAGCAGTTCTTC	CASRSGDSYNEQFF
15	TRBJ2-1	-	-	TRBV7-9	TGTGCCAGCAGCTTAGCTGGCGGGATTGGGAATGAGCAGTTCTTC	CASSLAGGIGNEQFF
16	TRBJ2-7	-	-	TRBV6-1	TGTGCCAGCAGTGAAAGGTCCAGGGCGGGCTACTACGAGCAGTACTTC	CASSERSRAGYYEQYF
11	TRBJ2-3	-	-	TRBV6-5	TGTGCCAACACCTACGGGGATATGCGGTATTTT	CANTYGDMRYF
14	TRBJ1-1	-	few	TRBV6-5	TGTGCCAGCAGCCCGGACAGCCCAACGATTGGAGCTTTCTTT	CASSPDSPTIGAFF
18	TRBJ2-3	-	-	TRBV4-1	TGCGCCAGCAGCCAAGACCCGGTGGCAGGGTCTAGCACAGATACGCAGTATTTT	CASSQDPVAGSSTDTQYF
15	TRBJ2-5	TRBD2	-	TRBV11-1	TGTGCCAGCAGTTCAGCGGGGCTGGGGAGTGAGACCCAGTACTTC	CASSSAGLGSETQYF
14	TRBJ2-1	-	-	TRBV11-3	TGTGCCAGCGGAACTCGCAACTCCTACAATGAGCAGTTCTTC	CASGTRNSYNEQFF
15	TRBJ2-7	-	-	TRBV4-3	TGCGCCAGCAGCCAAGACTACAGGGAGCGGAACGAGCAGTACTTC	CASSQDYRERNEQYF
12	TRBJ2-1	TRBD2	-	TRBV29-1	TGCGCTCATAAACTAGCGGACAATGAGCAGTTCTTC	CAHKLADNEQFF
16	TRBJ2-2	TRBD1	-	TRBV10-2	TGCGCCAGCAGTGAGTCGGGGACAGCGAACACCGGGGAGCTGTTTTTT	CASSESGTANTGELFF
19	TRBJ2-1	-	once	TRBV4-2	TGTACCAGCAGCTACTCCCCGGCAGGGAAGTTCCTATCCTACAATGAGCAGTTCTTC	CTSSYSPAGKFLSYNEQFF
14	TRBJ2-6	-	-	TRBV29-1	TGCAGCGTCTGGGGTGACACTGGGGCCAACGTCCTGACTTTC	CSVWGDTGANVLTF